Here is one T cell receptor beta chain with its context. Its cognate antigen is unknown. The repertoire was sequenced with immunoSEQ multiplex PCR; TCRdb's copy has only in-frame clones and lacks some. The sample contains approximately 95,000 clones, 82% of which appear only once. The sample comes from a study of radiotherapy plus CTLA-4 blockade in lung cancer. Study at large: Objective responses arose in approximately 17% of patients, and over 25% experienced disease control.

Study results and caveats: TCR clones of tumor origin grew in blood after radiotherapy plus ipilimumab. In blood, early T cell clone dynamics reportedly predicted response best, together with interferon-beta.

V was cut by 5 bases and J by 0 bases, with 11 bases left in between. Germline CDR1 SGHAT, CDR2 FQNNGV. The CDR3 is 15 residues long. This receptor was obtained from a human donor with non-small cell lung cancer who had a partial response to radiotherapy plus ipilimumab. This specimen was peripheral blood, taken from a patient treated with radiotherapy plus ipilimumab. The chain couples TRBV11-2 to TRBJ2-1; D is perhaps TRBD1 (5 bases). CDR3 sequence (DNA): TGTGCCAGCAGCCAAGGGGCCGCCTCCTACAATGAGCAGTTCTTC. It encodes CASSQGAASYNEQFF.